This T cell receptor beta chain originates from a study of blood T cell repertoires in COVID-19. The assay was immunoSEQ multiplex PCR, and TCRdb's table has in-frame clones only and misses some. The data contain hundreds of thousands of clones, roughly 80% of them singletons. The TCR originated in a woman aged 45-59 years who had recovered from COVID-19. The sequencing input was peripheral blood.

The CDR3 region is CASSLRAGGYEQYF. In DNA, the CDR3 is TGTGCCAGCAGTTTGAGGGCAGGCGGCTACGAGCAGTACTTC. V is TRBV27 and J is TRBJ2-7, with a possible D match to TRBD2 (5 bases). The CDR3 runs to 14 residues. The ends were cut back, 3 bases at V and 3 bases at J, with 12 bases in the middle. The germline gives CDR1 MNHEY, CDR2 SMNVEV (reference sequence).